This TCR beta chain was sequenced during a study of CD8+ T cells in alopecia areata. The study, taken as a whole, reports: Normal skin's resident alphabeta T cells are also sequenced in scalp samples. Scalp lesions, especially in alopecia totalis/universalis, had higher clonality than normal scalp.

Between the trimmed V and J ends, which lost 3 bases and 4 bases, there was a span of 9 bases. Germline V lookup: CDR1 MNHEY, CDR2 SVGAGI. The CDR3 covers 14 residues. Starting from PBMCs, sorting isolated CD4+ and CD8+ T cells. cDNA prepared by RNA extraction and subsequent reverse transcription served as the template for sequencing. Profiled with immunoSEQ multiplex PCR; TCRdb holds only in-frame clones, not every one. The data show 140,000 or so clones, approximately 60% seen once. As for this clone: Its antigen is unidentified.

V gene TRBV6-5 combines with J gene TRBJ1-4; D gene unclear. The sequencing input was CD8+ T cells sorted from blood. The source of this sequence is a human donor in good health. The CDR3: CASSYYFDNEKLFF. CDR3 DNA sequence: TGTGCCAGCAGTTATTACTTTGATAATGAAAAACTGTTTTTT.